Listed below are T cell receptor beta chains from one sample, sequenced in a study of shared clonotypes between healthy human individuals. Data came from immunoSEQ multiplex PCR; TCRdb stores just in-frame clones and leaves some out. The table records some 740,000 clones, about 91% of them present only once. The material sequenced was naive CD8+ T cells sorted from blood. Every receptor here comes from a man younger than 40 in good health. Each CDR3 is given with its conserved first and last residue. Each record gives: clone size, D gene, V gene, J gene, CDR3 protein, CDR3 DNA. A D gene is named only where the DNA matches it firmly. Clone size, where shown, is once, few, many, or a class for clones that have expanded.

>.|.|TRBV5-4|TRBJ2-7
CASSHPDGSIHEQYF
TGTGCCAGCAGCCACCCGGACGGGAGTATCCACGAGCAGTACTTC
>.|.|TRBV4-1|TRBJ2-7
CASSLISGGQYEQYF
TGCGCCAGCAGCCTAATATCCGGGGGACAATACGAGCAGTACTTC
>.|.|TRBV5-1|TRBJ1-5
CASSPEVGGQPQHF
TGCGCCAGCTCCCCCGAGGTGGGAGGTCAGCCCCAGCATTTT
>few|TRBD2|TRBV27|TRBJ2-3
CASSLSGETDTQYF
TGTGCCAGCAGTTTAAGCGGGGAGACAGATACGCAGTATTTT
>.|.|TRBV4-2|TRBJ2-7
CASSQVRGYEQYF
TGTGCCAGCAGCCAAGTGCGGGGCTACGAGCAGTACTTC
>once|.|TRBV29-1|TRBJ1-1
CSAGDTEAFF
TGCAGCGCGGGGGACACTGAAGCTTTCTTT
>.|.|TRBV5-8|TRBJ2-3
CASSSPGTRDTQYF
TGTGCCAGCAGCTCTCCAGGGACGCGAGATACGCAGTATTTT
>once|TRBD2|TRBV5-3|TRBJ2-5
CARSLVPPAGLAGEKTQYF
TGTGCCAGAAGCTTGGTGCCGCCGGCGGGACTAGCGGGAGAAAAGACCCAGTACTTC
>.|TRBD1|TRBV27|TRBJ1-1
CASSPTGQGPFYTEAFF
TGTGCCAGCAGTCCGACGGGACAGGGGCCCTTCTACACTGAAGCTTTCTTT
>once|TRBD2|TRBV7-3|TRBJ2-2
CASSFGLAGGHTGELFF
TGTGCCAGCAGCTTCGGACTAGCGGGAGGCCACACCGGGGAGCTGTTTTTT
>.|.|TRBV6-1|TRBJ2-5
CASSVGFQETQYF
TGTGCCAGCAGTGTCGGCTTCCAAGAGACCCAGTACTTC
>.|TRBD2|TRBV28|TRBJ2-3
CASRRIKLAGDSDTQYF
TGTGCCAGCCGAAGGATAAAACTAGCGGGAGATTCAGATACGCAGTATTTT
>.|.|TRBV11-2|TRBJ2-1
CASTETPGLSYNEQFF
TGTGCCAGCACAGAGACTCCGGGACTGTCCTACAATGAGCAGTTCTTC
>once|TRBD2|TRBV25-1|TRBJ2-5
CASSEWSTSGSETQYF
TGTGCCAGCAGTGAATGGTCCACTAGCGGGAGTGAGACCCAGTACTTC
>.|.|TRBV19|TRBJ1-2
CASSLPDGNYGYTF
TGTGCCAGTAGTCTTCCGGACGGTAACTATGGCTACACCTTC
>.|.|TRBV12-1|TRBJ2-1
CASSLVRGPYNEQFF
TGTGCCAGCAGCTTAGTTCGGGGACCCTACAATGAGCAGTTCTTC
>.|.|TRBV10-3|TRBJ2-5
CAISDTDPQETQYF
TGTGCCATCAGTGATACAGACCCTCAAGAGACCCAGTACTTC
>.|.|TRBV11-2|TRBJ1-1
CASSPIGRGGNTEAFF
TGTGCCAGCAGCCCAATCGGACGGGGGGGTAACACTGAAGCTTTCTTT
>once|.|TRBV7-9|TRBJ2-5
CASSAGRTETQYF
TGTGCCAGCAGCGCCGGACGCACGGAGACCCAGTACTTC
>.|TRBD2|TRBV27|TRBJ2-1
CASSTSGTHNEQFF
TGTGCCAGCAGCACTAGCGGGACCCACAATGAGCAGTTCTTC
>.|.|TRBV29-1|TRBJ1-1
CSVWRNTEAFF
TGCAGCGTTTGGCGGAACACTGAAGCTTTCTTT
>.|.|TRBV6-6|TRBJ2-2
CASSYFHNTGELFF
TGTGCCAGCAGTTACTTTCACAACACCGGGGAGCTGTTTTTT
>once|.|TRBV4-3|TRBJ1-5
CASSHDFTTVSQPQHF
TGCGCCAGCAGCCACGACTTTACAACCGTTTCGCAGCCCCAGCATTTT
>.|.|TRBV28|TRBJ2-7
CASRHFSYEQYF
TGTGCCAGCAGACACTTCAGCTACGAGCAGTACTTC
>.|.|TRBV7-9|TRBJ1-2
CASSLGREDGYTF
TGTGCCAGCAGCTTAGGCAGGGAGGATGGCTACACCTTC
>.|.|TRBV13|TRBJ2-2
CASSDGTPGTGELFF
TGTGCCAGCAGCGACGGGACCCCCGGCACCGGGGAGCTGTTTTTT
>.|.|TRBV5-6|TRBJ2-1
CASSSRLAPLSYNEQFF
TGTGCCAGCAGCTCACGCCTGGCCCCACTTTCCTACAATGAGCAGTTCTTC
>.|TRBD2|TRBV5-4|TRBJ2-3
CASSFRSGGGQDTQYF
TGTGCCAGCAGCTTTCGGTCGGGAGGGGGTCAGGATACGCAGTATTTT
>.|.|TRBV7-3|TRBJ2-3
CASSPDSTDTQYF
TGTGCCAGCAGCCCGGACAGCACAGATACGCAGTATTTT
>.|.|TRBV5-8|TRBJ1-1
CASSLGQREPEAFF
TGTGCCAGCAGCTTAGGACAGCGCGAGCCTGAAGCTTTCTTT
>.|TRBD2|TRBV9|TRBJ2-7
CASSKLAGELDEQYF
TGTGCCAGCAGCAAATTAGCGGGAGAGTTAGACGAGCAGTACTTC
>.|TRBD1|TRBV6-1|TRBJ2-6
CASSEQGAAGANVLTF
TGTGCCAGCAGTGAACAGGGGGCTGCTGGGGCCAACGTCCTGACTTTC
>.|.|TRBV27|TRBJ2-7
CASSLYRGTSEQYF
TGTGCCAGCAGTTTATATCGGGGAACGAGTGAGCAGTACTTC
>.|TRBD1|TRBV2|TRBJ2-3
CAPHQTGGASDTQYF
TGTGCCCCCCACCAAACAGGGGGCGCGTCTGATACGCAGTATTTT
>once|TRBD1|TRBV11-2|TRBJ2-1
CASSPPGQGGHEQFF
TGTGCCAGCAGCCCCCCCGGACAGGGAGGACATGAGCAGTTCTTC
>.|TRBD2|TRBV7-8|TRBJ2-1
CASRPGTSAYNEQFF
TGTGCCAGCAGGCCAGGGACTAGCGCCTACAATGAGCAGTTCTTC
>.|.|TRBV7-9|TRBJ2-7
CASSPILDSSYEQYF
TGTGCCAGCAGCCCCATTTTGGACAGCTCCTACGAGCAGTACTTC
>.|.|TRBV7-6|TRBJ2-7
CASSATEFYEQYF
TGTGCCAGCAGCGCGACAGAATTCTACGAGCAGTACTTC
>.|.|TRBV27|TRBJ2-5
CASSSQGLLETQYF
TGTGCCAGCAGTTCGCAGGGGCTCCTGGAGACCCAGTACTTC
>once|TRBD2|TRBV29-1|TRBJ2-2
CSVEDHLTSGNTGELFF
TGCAGCGTTGAAGACCACCTGACTAGCGGGAACACCGGGGAGCTGTTTTTT
>.|TRBD2|TRBV7-9|TRBJ2-7
CASSHGLAGAYEQYF
TGTGCCAGCAGCCACGGACTAGCTGGAGCCTACGAGCAGTACTTC
>.|.|TRBV7-8|TRBJ2-4
CASSTRAGLAKNIQYF
TGTGCCAGCAGCACCAGAGCTGGGTTAGCCAAAAACATTCAGTACTTC
>once|.|TRBV9|TRBJ1-4
CASSEWGRGAEKLFF
TGTGCCAGCAGCGAGTGGGGCAGGGGCGCTGAAAAACTGTTTTTT
>.|.|TRBV7-2|TRBJ1-1
CASSFFWEPHLAEAFF
TGTGCCAGCAGCTTTTTTTGGGAACCCCATCTCGCTGAAGCTTTCTTT
>.|TRBD1|TRBV5-8|TRBJ1-1
CASSLFNGQGAFF
TGTGCCAGCAGCTTGTTCAATGGACAGGGAGCTTTCTTT
>.|.|TRBV10-1|TRBJ2-1
CASSESGDPTYNEQFF
TGCGCCAGCAGTGAGTCGGGAGACCCGACCTACAATGAGCAGTTCTTC
>many|TRBD2|TRBV6-1|TRBJ2-3
CASSETSGVLPDTQYF
TGTGCCAGCAGTGAGACTAGCGGGGTCCTCCCAGATACGCAGTATTTT
>once|.|TRBV7-8|TRBJ1-6
CASSGDSYNSPLHF
TGTGCCAGCAGCGGGGACTCCTATAATTCACCCCTCCACTTT
>.|.|TRBV27|TRBJ2-1
CASSLGLSSYNEQFF
TGTGCCAGCAGTTTGGGGCTAAGCTCCTACAATGAGCAGTTCTTC